This TCR beta chain derives from a study of T cell clones after liver transplantation. Study background: Three of the eight recipients were HCV-positive; the rest had non-autoimmune, non-viral transplant indications.

Data came from immunoSEQ multiplex PCR; TCRdb stores just in-frame clones and leaves some out. The sample holds roughly 65,000 clones; 90% to 95% are singletons and the top ten take 0.98%. This CDR3 is built from 14 residues. Trimming left V 6 bases short and J 2 bases short, with 10 bases between. Looked up from germline, CDR1 is MNHNY and CDR2 is SVGAGI (reference sequence). The rearrangement joins TRBV6-6 to TRBJ2-2, with D unresolved. The sample in question was CD4+ T cells from blood, obtained around 27 months after liver transplant. This TCR derives from a human patient who received a liver transplant. Some T cells may be supplied by the graft donor. The CDR3 bases are TGTGCCAGCAGCCCGAGGTCCAACACCGGGGAGCTGTTTTTT. Translated: CASSPRSNTGELFF.